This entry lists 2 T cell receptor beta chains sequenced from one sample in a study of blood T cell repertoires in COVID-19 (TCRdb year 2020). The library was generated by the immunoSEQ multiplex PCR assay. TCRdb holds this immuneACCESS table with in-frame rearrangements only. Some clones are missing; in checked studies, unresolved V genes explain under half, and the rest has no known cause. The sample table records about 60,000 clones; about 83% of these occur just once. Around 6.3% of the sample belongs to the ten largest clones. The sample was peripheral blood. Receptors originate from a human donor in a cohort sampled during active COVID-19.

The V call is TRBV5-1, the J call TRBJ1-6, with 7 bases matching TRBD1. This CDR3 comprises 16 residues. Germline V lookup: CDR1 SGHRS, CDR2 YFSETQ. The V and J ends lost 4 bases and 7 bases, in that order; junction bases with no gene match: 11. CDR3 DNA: TGCGCCAGCAGCGCTGCTACCGGGACAGAAAATTCACCCCTCCACTTT. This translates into CASSAATGTENSPLHF. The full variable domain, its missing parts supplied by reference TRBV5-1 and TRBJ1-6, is KAGVTQTPRYLIKTRGQQVTLSCSPISGHRSVSWYQQTPGQGLQFLFEYFSETQRNKGNFPGRFSGRQFSNSRSEMNVSTLELGDSALYLCASSAATGTENSPLHFGNGTRLTVT.

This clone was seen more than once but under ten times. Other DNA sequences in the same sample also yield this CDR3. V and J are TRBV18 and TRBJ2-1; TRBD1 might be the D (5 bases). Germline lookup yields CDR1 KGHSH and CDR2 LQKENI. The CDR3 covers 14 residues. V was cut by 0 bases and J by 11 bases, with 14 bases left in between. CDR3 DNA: TGTGCCAGCTCACCACCTAACGGACAAGGGCAGCAGTTCTTC. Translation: CASSPPNGQGQQFF.